This TCR beta chain derives from a study of radiotherapy plus CTLA-4 blockade in lung cancer. Looking at the study overall: Objective responses were seen in about a sixth of patients, disease control in 25% to 35%.

Profiled with immunoSEQ multiplex PCR; TCRdb holds only in-frame clones, not every one. The top ten hold 8.3% of the sample, which has roughly 46,000 clones, roughly three quarters seen once. Patients in the study, people with chemo-refractory metastatic non-small-cell lung cancer, received focal radiation plus ipilimumab CTLA-4 blockade. V gave up 1 base and J gave up 0 bases, with 3 bases separating them. Germline assignment: CDR1 SGHTA and CDR2 FQGNSA. The CDR3 runs 13 residues. This clone was found a few times. The antigen is undetermined. Whole-study findings and limits: In blood, tumor-derived TCR clones expanded after radiotherapy plus ipilimumab.

J is TRBJ1-1 and V is TRBV7-2; D call uncertain. The receptor's source is a human donor with non-small cell lung cancer who had stable disease on radiotherapy plus ipilimumab. Material: peripheral blood, obtained from a patient treated with radiotherapy plus ipilimumab. CDR3 coding DNA: TGTGCCAGCAGCTTAGTATTGAACACTGAAGCTTTCTTT. Protein product: CASSLVLNTEAFF.